This T cell receptor (beta chain) was identified during a study of cytomegalovirus exposure and HLA in healthy donors. Germline CDR1 GTSNPN, CDR2 SVGIG (reference sequence). The CDR3 runs 13 residues. V was pared by 4 bases and J by 2 bases, with 11 bases between. Sequenced by immunoSEQ multiplex PCR; TCRdb stores in-frame clones only, minus some. The table shows tens of thousands of clones, with over 85% occurring only once. With respect to this clone: The antigen is unknown.

Study outcomes and limitations: Reports credit the classifier with highly specific, highly sensitive diagnosis of cytomegalovirus status. CMV antigen specificity of a few CMV-associated chains was confirmed in vitro. A list of roughly 160 TCR beta chains associated with cytomegalovirus was given.

Sequencing was performed on PBMCs. This sequence originates from a woman between 18 and 30 years old in good health and CMV-seropositive. This chain joins TRBV30 and TRBJ2-5, with D maybe TRBD1 (6 bases). DNA for the CDR3: TGTGCCTGGACCCTGACAGGTCAAGAGACCCAGTACTTC. It is translated as CAWTLTGQETQYF.